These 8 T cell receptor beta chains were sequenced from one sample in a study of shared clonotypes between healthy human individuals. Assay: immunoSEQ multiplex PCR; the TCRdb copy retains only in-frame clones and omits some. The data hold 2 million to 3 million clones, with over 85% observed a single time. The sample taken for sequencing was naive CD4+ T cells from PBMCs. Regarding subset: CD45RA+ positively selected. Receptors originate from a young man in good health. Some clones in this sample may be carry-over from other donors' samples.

The CDR3 region has the DNA TGTGCCAGCAGCTTACAATCTGGAGGCTACACCTTC. Translating it yields CASSLQSGGYTF. V usage is TRBV7-9 and J usage is TRBJ1-2; D not certain. The CDR3 spans 12 residues. V was cut by 2 bases and J by 8 bases, with 9 bases left in between. CDR1 is SEHNR, CDR2 FQNEAQ, per germline (reference sequence).

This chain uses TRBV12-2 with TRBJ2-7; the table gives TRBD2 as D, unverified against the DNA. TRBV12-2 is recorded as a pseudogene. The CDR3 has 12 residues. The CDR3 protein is CASKGGPYEQYF. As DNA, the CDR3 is TGTGCAAGCAAGGGGGGGCCATACGAGCAGTACTTC.

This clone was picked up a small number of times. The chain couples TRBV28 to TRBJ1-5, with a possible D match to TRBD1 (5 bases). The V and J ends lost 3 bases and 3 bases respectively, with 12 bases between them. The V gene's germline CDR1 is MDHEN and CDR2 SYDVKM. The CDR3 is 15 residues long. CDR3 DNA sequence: TGTGCCAGCAGTTTCCAGGGTGGCGTCAATCAGCCCCAGCATTTT. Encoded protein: CASSFQGGVNQPQHF.

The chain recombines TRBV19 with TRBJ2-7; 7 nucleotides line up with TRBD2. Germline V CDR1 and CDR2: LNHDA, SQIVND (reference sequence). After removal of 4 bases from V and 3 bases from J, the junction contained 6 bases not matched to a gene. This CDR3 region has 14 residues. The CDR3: CASSKLATLYEQYF. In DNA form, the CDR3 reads TGTGCCAGTAGTAAACTAGCGACCCTCTACGAGCAGTACTTC. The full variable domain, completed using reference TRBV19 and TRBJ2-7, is DGGITQSPKYLFRKEGQNVTLSCEQNLNHDAMYWYRQDPGQGLRLIYYSQIVNDFQKGDIAEGYSVSREKKESFPLTVTSAQKNPTAFYLCASSKLATLYEQYFGPGTRLTVT.

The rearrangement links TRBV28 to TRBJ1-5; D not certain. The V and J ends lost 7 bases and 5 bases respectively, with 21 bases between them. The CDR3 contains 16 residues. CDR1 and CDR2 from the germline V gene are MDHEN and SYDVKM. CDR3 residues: CASTLGRGLWDQPQHF. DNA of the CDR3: TGTGCCAGCACCCTCGGTCGTGGGTTATGGGATCAGCCCCAGCATTTT. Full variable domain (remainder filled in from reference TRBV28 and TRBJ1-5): DVKVTQSSRYLVKRTGEKVFLECVQDMDHENMFWYRQDPGLGLRLIYFSYDVKMKEKGDIPEGYSVSREKKERFSLILESASTNQTSMYLCASTLGRGLWDQPQHFGDGTRLSIL.

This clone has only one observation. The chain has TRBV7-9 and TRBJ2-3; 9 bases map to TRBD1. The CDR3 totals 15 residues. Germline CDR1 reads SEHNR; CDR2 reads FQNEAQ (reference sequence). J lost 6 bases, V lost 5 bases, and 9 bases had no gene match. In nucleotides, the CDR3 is TGTGCCAGCAGCCAGGGACAGGGTGTCAAGGATACGCAGTATTTT. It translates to CASSQGQGVKDTQYF.

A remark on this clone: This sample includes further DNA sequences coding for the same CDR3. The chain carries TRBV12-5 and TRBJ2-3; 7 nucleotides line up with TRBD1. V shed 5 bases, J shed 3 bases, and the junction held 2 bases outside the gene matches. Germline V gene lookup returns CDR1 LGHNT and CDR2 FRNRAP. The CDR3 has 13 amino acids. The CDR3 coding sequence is TGTGCTAGTGGTCCGACAGGGACAGATACGCAGTATTTT. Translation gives CASGPTGTDTQYF. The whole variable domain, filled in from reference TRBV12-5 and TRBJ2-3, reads DARVTQTPRHKVTEMGQEVTMRCQPILGHNTVFWYRQTMMQGLELLAYFRNRAPLDDSGMPKDRFSAEMPDATLATLKIQPSEPRDSAVYFCASGPTGTDTQYFGPGTRLTVL.

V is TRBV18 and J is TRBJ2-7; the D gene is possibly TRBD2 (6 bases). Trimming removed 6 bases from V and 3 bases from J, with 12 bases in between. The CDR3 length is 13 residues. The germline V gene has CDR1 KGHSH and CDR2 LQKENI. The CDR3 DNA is TGTGCCAGCTCGTCGGGAGTATACTACGAGCAGTACTTC. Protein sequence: CASSSGVYYEQYF.